A single sample is the source of the 8 T cell receptor beta chains below, sequenced in a study of PD-L1 blockade in urothelial cancer (dated by TCRdb to 2016 to 2017). Libraries were made using the immunoSEQ multiplex PCR assay. TCRdb's version of the immuneACCESS table is confined to in-frame rearrangements and falls short of the full clone set. An unresolved V gene accounts for under half of the shortfall where checked; the remainder is of unknown origin. Here the sample has about 80,000 clones; about 85% occur a single time. The ten biggest clones cover roughly 6.6% of the sample. The time point label here, explained by the study, means: pretreatment peripheral blood. Sequenced here: PBMCs, sampled around atezolizumab (anti-PD-L1) treatment. The receptor set was obtained from a man aged 35 to 55 with urothelial cancer.

The rearrangement joins TRBV7-9 to TRBJ2-2; D may be TRBD2 (5 bases). Germline CDR1 reads SEHNR; CDR2 reads FQNEAQ (reference sequence). The CDR3 is made up of 15 amino acids. The ends were cut back, 5 bases at V and 4 bases at J, with 14 bases in the middle. CDR3 nucleotides: TGTGCCAGCAGCCGTCGGGGTAGGAGCACCGGGGAGCTGTTTTTT. Amino acid sequence: CASSRRGRSTGELFF.

The rearrangement joins TRBV28 to TRBJ2-3; 10 nucleotides line up with TRBD1. Germline lookup yields CDR1 MDHEN and CDR2 SYDVKM. V lost 5 bases and J lost 6; bases outside the gene matches: 5. The CDR3 extends over 14 amino acids. CDR3 nucleotides: TGTGCCAGCAGTGAGCGGACAGGGGGGGATACGCAGTATTTT. This gives the protein CASSERTGGDTQYF. The full variable domain, in which reference TRBV28 and TRBJ2-3 provide the parts outside the CDR3, is DVKVTQSSRYLVKRTGEKVFLECVQDMDHENMFWYRQDPGLGLRLIYFSYDVKMKEKGDIPEGYSVSREKKERFSLILESASTNQTSMYLCASSERTGGDTQYFGPGTRLTVL.

The genes are TRBV4-3 and TRBJ1-3, with D perhaps matching TRBD1 (5 bases). CDR3 size: 16 residues. V shed 0 bases and J shed 4 bases, with 13 bases lying between them. Germline V CDR1 and CDR2: LGHNA, YSLEER. The CDR3 nucleotides are TGCGCCAGCAGCCAAGATGCAGGGAAATCCGGAAACACCATATATTTT. Its protein is CASSQDAGKSGNTIYF.

This clone appeared a single time. This chain links TRBV2 with TRBJ1-2; D is perhaps TRBD1 (6 bases). Looked up from germline, CDR1 is SNHLY and CDR2 is FYNNEI. V was pared by 4 bases and J by 6 bases, with 12 bases between. The CDR3 consists of 13 residues. This CDR3 reads CASSARGGDGYTF. The CDR3 coding sequence is TGTGCCAGCAGTGCGAGGGGGGGTGATGGCTACACCTTC.

The chain uses TRBV9 and TRBJ2-7; 13 bases fit TRBD2. V dropped 4 bases and J dropped 6; count of bases not matched to a gene: 13. Per the germline V gene, CDR1 is SGDLS and CDR2 is YYNGEE. The CDR3 totals 17 residues. In DNA, the CDR3 is TGTGCCAGCAGCCAAGGTCTTTTAGGACTAGCGGGAGTCGAGCAGTACTTC. It codes for CASSQGLLGLAGVEQYF.

The chain combines TRBV30 with TRBJ1-1; D not certain. This CDR3 region has 14 residues. Trimming cost V 2 bases and J 2 bases, with 12 bases left between them. Germline V gene data show CDR1 as GTSNPN and CDR2 as SVGIG (reference sequence). CDR3 sequence (DNA): TGTGCCTGGAGTACGACCCGGGGTAACACTGAAGCTTTCTTT. It specifies CAWSTTRGNTEAFF.

The chain combines TRBV6-4 with TRBJ2-3; 7 positions match TRBD2. After removal of 5 bases from V and 2 bases from J, the junction contained 7 bases not matched to a gene. Germline lookup yields CDR1 MRHNA and CDR2 SNTAGT. This CDR3 is built from 15 residues. The CDR3 nucleotides are TGTGCCAGCAGTCGAATAGCGGGTTCCACAGATACGCAGTATTTT. Translation: CASSRIAGSTDTQYF.

This clone turned up a few times. The J gene is TRBJ2-1, the V gene TRBV29-1, with TRBD2 identical over 11 bases. The CDR3 contains 14 residues. In germline, CDR1 is SQVTM, CDR2 ANQGSEA. V trimming: 8 bases; J trimming: 5 bases; junction bases outside the gene matches: 8. This CDR3 is CSYTGTSGHNEQFF. The DNA for the CDR3 is TGCAGCTATACCGGGACTAGCGGACACAATGAGCAGTTCTTC.